This paragraph covers one T cell receptor beta chain sequence. These data belong to a study of blood T cell repertoires in COVID-19. Study at large: Sites across the United States, Italy and Spain contributed samples from acute and convalescent COVID-19. Sample material is recorded as cDNA or gDNA derived from T cells, B-cell-depleted T cells, or PBMCs.

The V gene's germline CDR1 is LGHNA and CDR2 YNFKEQ. The CDR3 totals 15 residues. The germline V and J ends were trimmed by 1 base and 9 bases, with 18 bases remaining between them. Data came from immunoSEQ multiplex PCR; TCRdb stores just in-frame clones and leaves some out. This sample has about 220,000 clones, with around four fifths found just once. The chain is built from TRBV4-2 and TRBJ1-1, with D maybe TRBD1 (6 bases). The clonotype comes from a woman aged 40 to 50 who had been exposed to COVID-19. Specimen: PBMCs or T cells enriched from blood (not recorded which). The CDR3 nucleotides read TGTGCCAGCAGCCAAGGGGGACACGGGGAGGGAAAAGCTTTCTTT. Translating it yields CASSQGGHGEGKAFF.